One sample yielded the 6 T cell receptor beta chains listed below, sequenced in a study of OX40 agonist ivuxolimab in advanced cancers. TCRdb's table, derived via immunoSEQ multiplex PCR, lists solely in-frame clones and lacks some. Of tens of thousands of clones listed, 91% were seen once; the top ten hold roughly 2.6%. The sequencing here drew on CD4+ or CD8+ T cells sorted from blood, taken in a trial of the OX40 agonist ivuxolimab. These receptors were obtained from an adult with an advanced solid tumor such as melanoma, head and neck, liver or kidney cancer.

The chain is built from TRBV5-1 and TRBJ2-5; tentative D call: TRBD1 (8 bases). In germline, CDR1 is SGHRS, CDR2 YFSETQ. V lost 2 bases, J lost 3 bases, and 14 bases lay in between. The CDR3 loop spans 15 amino acids. The CDR3 protein is CASSFGQGGEETQYF. The CDR3 DNA is TGCGCCAGCAGCTTCGGACAGGGAGGGGAAGAGACCCAGTACTTC.

The chain recombines TRBV4-2 with TRBJ2-2, with 9 bases fitting TRBD1. J gave up 3 bases and V 4 bases, and 0 bases lay outside the gene matches. CDR1 is LGHNA, CDR2 YNFKEQ, per germline. The length of the CDR3 is 14 residues. CDR3 region: CASSRDRDTGELFF. For the CDR3, the DNA is TGTGCCAGCAGCCGGGACAGGGACACCGGGGAGCTGTTTTTT.

The gene calls are TRBV6-5 and TRBJ1-1; 9 bases fit TRBD1. Germline CDR1 reads MNHEY; CDR2 reads SVGAGI. The CDR3 loop spans 11 amino acids. Trimming cost V 5 bases and J 11 bases; bases outside gene matches: 3. DNA for the CDR3: TGTGCCAGCAGTGGACAGGGGATGGCTTTCTTT. This encodes CASSGQGMAFF.

The chain is built from TRBV5-6 and TRBJ1-2, with 7 bases fitting TRBD1. This CDR3 region has 14 residues. Germline values: CDR1 SGHDT, CDR2 YYEEEE. Trimming at V came to 3 bases and at J to 8 bases, leaving 10 bases not matched to a gene. Here the CDR3 reads CASSSPTGAGGYTF. In nucleotides, the CDR3 is TGTGCCAGCAGCTCCCCTACAGGGGCCGGGGGCTACACCTTC. The full variable domain, completed using reference TRBV5-6 and TRBJ1-2, is DAGVTQSPTHLIKTRGQQVTLRCSPKSGHDTVSWYQQALGQGPQFIFQYYEEEERQRGNFPDRFSGHQFPNYSSELNVNALLLGDSALYLCASSSPTGAGGYTFGSGTRLTVV.

The V gene is TRBV20-1, the J gene TRBJ2-3; no clear D. The CDR3 runs 11 residues. CDR1 DFQATT and CDR2 SNEGSKA come from the germline V gene (reference sequence). With 6 bases removed from V and 7 bases from J, the gap between germline ends came to 11 bases. The CDR3 region has the DNA TGCAGTGCCATACCTTTAAATACGCAGTATTTT. Translating it yields CSAIPLNTQYF.

Only a few counts were recorded for this clone. The V call is TRBV18, the J call TRBJ2-5; D possibly corresponds to TRBD2 (6 bases). CDR3 length equals 13 residues. The ends were cut back, 1 base at V and 7 bases at J, with 10 bases in the middle. Germline-derived CDR1 and CDR2 are KGHSH and LQKENI. The CDR3 here is CASSPRLEGTQYF. The CDR3, as DNA: TGTGCCAGCTCACCACGCTTGGAGGGGACCCAGTACTTC.